One T cell receptor (beta chain) is described in this entry. Its antigen is as yet unknown. Assay: immunoSEQ multiplex PCR; the TCRdb copy retains only in-frame clones and omits some. The sample lists some 72,000 clones, roughly 90% occurring once. These data are taken from a study of OX40 agonist ivuxolimab in advanced cancers. Study context: It was permissible to have had prior anti-PD-1, anti-PD-L1 or anti-CTLA-4 therapy, and more than 30% had some. In three patients, partial responses were observed, one with hepatocellular carcinoma and two with cutaneous melanoma.

The study, taken as a whole, reports: On average, CD8+ T cells had more expanded clones than CD4+.

Sequenced here: CD4+ or CD8+ T cells sorted from blood, sampled in a trial of the OX40 agonist ivuxolimab. The sequence came from an adult with an advanced solid tumor such as melanoma, head and neck, liver or kidney cancer.

The DNA for the CDR3 is TGTGCCAGCTCTCCCTTCTTAGCGGGAGGGCCCGGCAATGAGCAGTTCTTC. Encoded protein: CASSPFLAGGPGNEQFF. The rearrangement joins TRBV18 to TRBJ2-1; 11 nucleotides line up with TRBD2. CDR1 is KGHSH and CDR2 is LQKENI in the germline V gene. J lost 6 bases, V lost 6 bases, and 13 bases had no gene match. CDR3 length: 17 residues.